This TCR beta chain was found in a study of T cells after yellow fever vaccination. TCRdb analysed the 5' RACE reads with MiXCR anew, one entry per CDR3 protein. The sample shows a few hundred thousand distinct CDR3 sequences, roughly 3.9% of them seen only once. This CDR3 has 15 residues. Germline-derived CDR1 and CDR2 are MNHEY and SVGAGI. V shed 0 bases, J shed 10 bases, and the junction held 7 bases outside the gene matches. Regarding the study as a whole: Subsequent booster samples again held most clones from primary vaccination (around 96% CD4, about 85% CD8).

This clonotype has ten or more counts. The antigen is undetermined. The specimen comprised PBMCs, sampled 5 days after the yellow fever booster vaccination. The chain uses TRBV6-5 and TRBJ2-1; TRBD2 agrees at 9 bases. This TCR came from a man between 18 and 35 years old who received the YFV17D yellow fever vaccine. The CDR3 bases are TGTGCCAGCAGTTACTCTCGCGGGGGGGCCTACGAGCAGTTCTTC. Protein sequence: CASSYSRGGAYEQFF.